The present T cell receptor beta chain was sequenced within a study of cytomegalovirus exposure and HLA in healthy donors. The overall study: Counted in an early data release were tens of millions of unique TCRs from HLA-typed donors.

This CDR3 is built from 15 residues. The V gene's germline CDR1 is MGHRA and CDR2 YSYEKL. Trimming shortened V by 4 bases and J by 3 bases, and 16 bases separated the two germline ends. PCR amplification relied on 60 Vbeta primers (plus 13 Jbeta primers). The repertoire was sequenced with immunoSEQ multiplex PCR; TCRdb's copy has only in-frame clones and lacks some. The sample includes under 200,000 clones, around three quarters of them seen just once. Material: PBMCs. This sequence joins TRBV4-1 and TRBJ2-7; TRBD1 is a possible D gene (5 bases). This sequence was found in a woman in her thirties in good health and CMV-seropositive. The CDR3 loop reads CASSLLAGLNYEQYF. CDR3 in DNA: TGCGCCAGCAGCCTTTTGGCAGGGCTTAACTACGAGCAGTACTTC.